Below, 15 T cell receptor beta chains from the same sample are listed, as sequenced in a study of cytomegalovirus exposure and HLA in healthy donors. PCR amplification relied on 60 Vbeta primers (plus 13 Jbeta primers). Produced via immunoSEQ multiplex PCR; TCRdb's table is partial and in-frame only. Of 210,000 or so clones in the sample, 75% to 90% were seen once. What was sequenced was PBMCs. Receptors were obtained from a boy aged 2-15 years in good health and CMV-seronegative.

This clone was detected once. Distinct nucleotide sequences in the sample also encode this CDR3. Written as DNA, the CDR3 is TGTGCCAGCAGGACAGGGGGAGAGACCCAGTACTTC. Residues: CASRTGGETQYF. The chain carries TRBV2 and TRBJ2-5; 9 bases align to TRBD1. Germline V CDR1 and CDR2: SNHLY, FYNNEI. The CDR3 sequence is 12 residues long. V shed 6 bases and J 4 bases; nucleotides not matched to a gene: 0.

The V gene is TRBV6-4, the J gene TRBJ2-1; TRBD2 matches at 10 bases. V gave up 2 bases and J gave up 9 bases; unmatched junction bases: 7. Germline V lookup: CDR1 MRHNA, CDR2 SNTAGT. This CDR3 is 15 amino acids long. The DNA for the CDR3 is TGTGCCAGCAGTGACGGGGAGCGGGGGGGCATTGAGCAGTTCTTC. Encoded protein: CASSDGERGGIEQFF.

This sequence joins TRBV5-6 and TRBJ2-1, with TRBD1 identical over 7 bases. Germline V gene sequence: CDR1 SGHDT, CDR2 YYEEEE. The CDR3 covers 14 residues. Trimming at V came to 4 bases and at J to 2 bases, leaving 3 bases not matched to a gene. The CDR3 is CASSVGTAYNEQFF. The CDR3 DNA follows: TGTGCCAGCAGCGTTGGGACAGCCTACAATGAGCAGTTCTTC.

The chain carries TRBV6-5 and TRBJ1-1; D unclear. The germline V gene encodes CDR1 MNHEY and CDR2 SVGAGI. CDR3 length: 13 residues. V was clipped by 2 bases and J by 6 bases, with 10 bases between them. CDR3 coding DNA: TGTGCCAGCAGTTACCAACATCCCCCTGAAGCTTTCTTT. Its translation: CASSYQHPPEAFF.

The J gene is TRBJ1-1, the V gene TRBV1; the table names TRBD1, a call not compared with the DNA. TRBV1 constitutes a pseudogene. This CDR3 region has 16 residues. The CDR3 loop is CTSSQPGQGLNTEAFF. The DNA of the CDR3 is TGCACCAGCAGCCAACCCGGACAGGGTTTGAACACTGAAGCTTTCTTT.

V and J are TRBV11-2 and TRBJ1-2, with D hard to call. In germline, CDR1 is SGHAT, CDR2 FQNNGV. The V end was cut by 1 base, the J end by 0 bases, with 6 bases between. CDR3 length: 14 amino acids. Here the CDR3 reads CASSLAGANYGYTF. The DNA for the CDR3 is TGTGCCAGCAGCTTAGCCGGGGCTAACTATGGCTACACCTTC. The variable domain in full, completed from reference TRBV11-2 and TRBJ1-2, reads EAGVAQSPRYKIIEKRQSVAFWCNPISGHATLYWYQQILGQGPKLLIQFQNNGVVDDSQLPKDRFSAERLKGVDSTLKIQPAKLEDSAVYLCASSLAGANYGYTFGSGTRLTVV.

This chain links TRBV10-3 with TRBJ2-7, with D unclear. V shed 6 bases and J shed 1 base, with 13 bases lying between them. CDR3 size: 14 residues. The V gene's germline CDR1 is ENHRY and CDR2 SYGVKD. CDR3 in DNA: TGTGCCATCAGCGGGTCCGGGTATTCCTACGAGCAGTACTTC. The encoded protein is CAISGSGYSYEQYF.

The chain joins TRBV9 to TRBJ2-5; 14 positions agree with TRBD2. There are 16 residues in the CDR3. After removal of 3 bases from V and 3 bases from J, the junction contained 4 bases not matched to a gene. CDR1 is SGDLS and CDR2 is YYNGEE in the germline V gene. CDR3 DNA: TGTGCCAGCAGCGAACCGGGACTAGCGGGGGAAGAGACCCAGTACTTC. Its translation: CASSEPGLAGEETQYF.

V is TRBV5-1 and J is TRBJ1-6, with D possibly matching TRBD1 (5 bases). Deletions cut 7 bases from V and 2 bases from J, with 13 bases between. From germline, CDR1 is SGHRS and CDR2 YFSETQ. The CDR3 is 15 residues long. The CDR3 DNA reads as TGCGCCAGCTCCGCAGGGAAGGCCTATAATTCACCCCTCCACTTT. Translation: CASSAGKAYNSPLHF.

V and J are TRBV5-1 and TRBJ2-4, with TRBD2 matching over 7 bases. V shed 4 bases and J 5 bases; nucleotides not matched to a gene: 3. Germline V gene sequence: CDR1 SGHRS, CDR2 YFSETQ. This CDR3 has 13 amino acids. CDR3: CASSRTSENIQYF. The CDR3 nucleotides read TGCGCCAGCAGCCGTACTAGCGAAAACATTCAGTACTTC.

V and J are TRBV4-1 and TRBJ2-5, with 13 bases matching TRBD2. The CDR3 runs 16 residues. Germline V gives CDR1 MGHRA, CDR2 YSYEKL. V gave up 1 base and J gave up 5 bases; unmatched junction bases: 4. CDR3 in DNA: TGCGCCAGCAGCCAAGTTCCGGGACTAGCGGGGGAGACCCAGTACTTC. It codes for CASSQVPGLAGETQYF.

This clone was observed a few times. This chain links TRBV6-4 with TRBJ2-1, with 9 bases matching TRBD1. This CDR3 is 15 amino acids long. V shed 0 bases, J shed 6 bases, and the junction held 3 bases outside the gene matches. Germline CDR1 MRHNA, CDR2 SNTAGT. CDR3 sequence reads: CASSDSQGATNEQFF. CDR3 DNA sequence: TGTGCCAGCAGTGACTCACAGGGGGCGACCAATGAGCAGTTCTTC.

This chain joins TRBV5-4 and TRBJ2-1; maybe TRBD1 (5 bases). The germline V gene has CDR1 SGHNT and CDR2 YYREEE (reference sequence). The CDR3 consists of 13 residues. With 4 bases removed from V and 6 bases from J, the gap between germline ends came to 11 bases. In DNA, the CDR3 is TGTGCCAGCAGCCCAGGGCTGGGCAATGAGCAGTTCTTC. Amino acid sequence: CASSPGLGNEQFF.

In this sample, this clone turned up a few times. The CDR3 DNA reads TGTGCCAGCAGTGGAGGGGGCCGGGACTCTGGGGCCAACGTCCTGACTTTC. Translating it yields CASSGGGRDSGANVLTF. The chain combines TRBV2 with TRBJ2-6, with 7 nucleotides matching TRBD1. Trimming removed 4 bases from V and 0 bases from J; junction bases left unmatched: 6. The CDR3 totals 17 residues. Germline CDR1 and CDR2: SNHLY and FYNNEI.

The chain uses TRBV19 and TRBJ2-7; 8 nucleotides align to TRBD2. Germline V lookup: CDR1 LNHDA, CDR2 SQIVND (reference sequence). With V trimmed by 6 bases and J by 5 bases, 12 bases remained unmatched. This CDR3 is 15 amino acids long. CDR3 amino acids: CASRKTREASNEQYF. The CDR3 DNA reads as TGTGCCAGTAGGAAGACGCGGGAGGCTTCCAACGAGCAGTACTTC.